This TCR beta chain stems from a study of blood T cell repertoires in COVID-19. Overall study context: Sites in the United States, Italy and Spain provided acute and convalescent COVID-19 samples.

CDR1 SGHNT and CDR2 YYREEE come from the germline V gene (reference sequence). The CDR3 consists of 14 residues. Trimming pared 7 bases from V and 4 bases from J, leaving 14 bases between. Profiling relied on immunoSEQ multiplex PCR, and the TCRdb table lists in-frame clones only, not all of them. The table shows about 300,000 clones, with 70% to 90% occurring only once. J is TRBJ2-2 and V is TRBV5-4; TRBD1 is a possible D gene (6 bases). The clonotype comes from a man between 25 and 39 years old who had recovered from COVID-19. Sequencing input: PBMCs or T cells enriched from blood (not recorded which). CDR3 bases: TGTGCCAGCCGCCGGCAAGGGGGCACCGGGGAGCTGTTTTTT. Translated, it gives CASRRQGGTGELFF.